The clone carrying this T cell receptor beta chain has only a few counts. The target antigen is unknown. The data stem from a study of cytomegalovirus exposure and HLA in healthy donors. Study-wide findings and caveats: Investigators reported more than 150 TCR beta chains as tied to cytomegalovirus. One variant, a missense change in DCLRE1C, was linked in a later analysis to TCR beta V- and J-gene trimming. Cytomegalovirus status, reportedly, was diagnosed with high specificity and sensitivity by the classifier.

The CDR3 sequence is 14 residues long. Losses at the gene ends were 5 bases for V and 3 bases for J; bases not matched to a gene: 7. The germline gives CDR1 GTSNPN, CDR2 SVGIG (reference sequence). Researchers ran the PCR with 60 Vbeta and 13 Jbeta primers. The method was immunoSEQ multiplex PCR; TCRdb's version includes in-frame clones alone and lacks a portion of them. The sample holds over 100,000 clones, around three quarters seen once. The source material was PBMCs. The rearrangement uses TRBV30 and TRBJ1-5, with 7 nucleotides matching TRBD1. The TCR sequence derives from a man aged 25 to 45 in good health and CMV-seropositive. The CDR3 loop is CAWRSGQSNQPQHF. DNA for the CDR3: TGTGCCTGGCGGTCGGGACAGTCCAATCAGCCCCAGCATTTT. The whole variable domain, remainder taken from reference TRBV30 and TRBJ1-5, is SQTIHQWPATLVQPVGSPLSLECTVEGTSNPNLYWYRQAAGRGLQLLFYSVGIGQISSEVPQNLSASRPQDRQFILSSKKLLLSDSGFYLCAWRSGQSNQPQHFGDGTRLSIL.